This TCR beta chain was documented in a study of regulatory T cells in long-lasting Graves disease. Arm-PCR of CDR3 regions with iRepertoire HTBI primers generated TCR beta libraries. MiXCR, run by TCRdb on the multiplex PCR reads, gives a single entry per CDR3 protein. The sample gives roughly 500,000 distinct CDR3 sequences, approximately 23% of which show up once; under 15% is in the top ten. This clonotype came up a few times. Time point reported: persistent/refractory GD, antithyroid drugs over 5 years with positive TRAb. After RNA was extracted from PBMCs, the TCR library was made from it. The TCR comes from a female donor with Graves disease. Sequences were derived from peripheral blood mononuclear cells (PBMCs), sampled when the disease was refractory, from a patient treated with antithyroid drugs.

The DNA of the CDR3 is TGTGCCAGCAGCCTTAGGGACTCGTCGACCCAGTACTTC. Protein sequence: CASSLRDSSTQYF. This chain uses TRBV11-1 with TRBJ2-5; D perhaps matches TRBD2 (6 bases). CDR1 is SGHAT, CDR2 FQDESV, per germline (reference sequence). This CDR3 spans 13 amino acids. Trimming removed 5 bases at V and 7 bases at J, with 14 bases between. Looking up the rest from reference TRBV11-1 and TRBJ2-5 gives the full variable domain: EAEVAQSPRYKITEKSQAVAFWCDPISGHATLYWYRQILGQGPELLVQFQDESVVDDSQLPKDRFSAERLKGVDSTLKIQPAELGDSAMYLCASSLRDSSTQYFGPGTRLLVL.